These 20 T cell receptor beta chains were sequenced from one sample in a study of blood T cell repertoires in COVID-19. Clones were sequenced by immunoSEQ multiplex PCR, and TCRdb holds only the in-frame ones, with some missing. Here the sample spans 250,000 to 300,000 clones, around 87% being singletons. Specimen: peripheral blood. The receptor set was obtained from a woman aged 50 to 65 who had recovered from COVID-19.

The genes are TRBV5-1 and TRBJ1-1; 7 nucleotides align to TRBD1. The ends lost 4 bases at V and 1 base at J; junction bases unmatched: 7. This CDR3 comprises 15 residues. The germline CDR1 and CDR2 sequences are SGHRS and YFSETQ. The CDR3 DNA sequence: TGCGCCAGCAGCGGCACCGGGACAGCGAACACTGAAGCTTTCTTT. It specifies CASSGTGTANTEAFF.

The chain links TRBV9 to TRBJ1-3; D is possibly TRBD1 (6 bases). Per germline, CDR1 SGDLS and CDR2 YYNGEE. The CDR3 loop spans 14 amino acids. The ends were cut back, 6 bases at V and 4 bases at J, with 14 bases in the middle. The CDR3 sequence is CASNTAGEGNTIYF. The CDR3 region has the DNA TGTGCCAGCAACACAGCAGGGGAAGGAAACACCATATATTTT.

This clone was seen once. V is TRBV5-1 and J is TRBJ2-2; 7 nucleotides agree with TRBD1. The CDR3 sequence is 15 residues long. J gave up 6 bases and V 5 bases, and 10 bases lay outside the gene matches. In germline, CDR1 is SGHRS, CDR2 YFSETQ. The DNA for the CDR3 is TGCGCCAGCAGTCTTACCAACACAGGGGCCGGGGAGCTGTTTTTT. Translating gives CASSLTNTGAGELFF.

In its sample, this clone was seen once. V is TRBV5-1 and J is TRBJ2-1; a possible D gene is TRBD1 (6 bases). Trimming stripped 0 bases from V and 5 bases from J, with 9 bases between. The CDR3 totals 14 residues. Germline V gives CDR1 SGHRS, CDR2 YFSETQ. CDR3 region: CASSLAGQNNEQFF. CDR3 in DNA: TGCGCCAGCAGCTTGGCGGGACAAAACAATGAGCAGTTCTTC. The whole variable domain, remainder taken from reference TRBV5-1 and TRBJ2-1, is KAGVTQTPRYLIKTRGQQVTLSCSPISGHRSVSWYQQTPGQGLQFLFEYFSETQRNKGNFPGRFSGRQFSNSRSEMNVSTLELGDSALYLCASSLAGQNNEQFFGPGTRLTVL.

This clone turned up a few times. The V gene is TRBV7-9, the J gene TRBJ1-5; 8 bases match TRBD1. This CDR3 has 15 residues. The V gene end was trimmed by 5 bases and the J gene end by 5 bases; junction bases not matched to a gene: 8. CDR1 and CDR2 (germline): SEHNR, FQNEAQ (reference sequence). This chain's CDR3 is CASSVLDRGYQPQHF. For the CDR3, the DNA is TGTGCCAGCAGCGTACTAGACAGGGGCTATCAGCCCCAGCATTTT.

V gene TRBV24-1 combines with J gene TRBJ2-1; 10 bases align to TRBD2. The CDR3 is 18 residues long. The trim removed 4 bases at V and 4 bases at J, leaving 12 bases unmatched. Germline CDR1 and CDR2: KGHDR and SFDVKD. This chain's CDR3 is CATSDPKEGLAEYNEQFF. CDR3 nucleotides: TGTGCCACCAGTGACCCTAAGGAAGGACTAGCGGAATACAATGAGCAGTTCTTC.

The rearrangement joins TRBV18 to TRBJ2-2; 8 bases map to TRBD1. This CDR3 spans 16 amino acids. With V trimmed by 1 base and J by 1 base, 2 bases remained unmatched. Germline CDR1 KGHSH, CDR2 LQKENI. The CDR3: CASSPRDRMNTGELFF. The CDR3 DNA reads TGTGCCAGCTCACCACGGGACAGGATGAACACCGGGGAGCTGTTTTTT.

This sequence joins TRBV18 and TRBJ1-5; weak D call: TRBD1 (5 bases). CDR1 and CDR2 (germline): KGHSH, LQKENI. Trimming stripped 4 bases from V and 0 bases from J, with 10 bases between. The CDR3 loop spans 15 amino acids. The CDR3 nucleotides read TGTGCCAGCTCACAAACAGGCCTTAGCAATCAGCCCCAGCATTTT. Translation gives CASSQTGLSNQPQHF. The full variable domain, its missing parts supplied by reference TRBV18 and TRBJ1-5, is NAGVMQNPRHLVRRRGQEARLRCSPMKGHSHVYWYRQLPEEGLKFMVYLQKENIIDESGMPKERFSAEFPKEGPSILRIQQVVRGDSAAYFCASSQTGLSNQPQHFGDGTRLSIL.

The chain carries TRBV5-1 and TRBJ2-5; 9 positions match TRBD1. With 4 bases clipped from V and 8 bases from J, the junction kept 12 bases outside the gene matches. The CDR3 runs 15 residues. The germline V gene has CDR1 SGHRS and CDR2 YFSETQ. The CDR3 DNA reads TGCGCCAGCAGCATCAGCCGGGACAGGGCTCAAACCCAGTACTTC. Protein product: CASSISRDRAQTQYF.

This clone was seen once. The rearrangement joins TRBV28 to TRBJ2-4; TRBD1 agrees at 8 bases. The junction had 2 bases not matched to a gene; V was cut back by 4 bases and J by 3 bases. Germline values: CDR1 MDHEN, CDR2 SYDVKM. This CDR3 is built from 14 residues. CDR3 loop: CASSWTGNKNIQYF. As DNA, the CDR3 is TGTGCCAGCAGTTGGACAGGGAACAAAAACATTCAGTACTTC.

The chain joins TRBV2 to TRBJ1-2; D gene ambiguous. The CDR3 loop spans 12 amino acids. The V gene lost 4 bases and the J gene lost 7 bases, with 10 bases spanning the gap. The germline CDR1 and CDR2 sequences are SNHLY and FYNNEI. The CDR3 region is CASSVGGPGYTF. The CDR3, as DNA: TGTGCCAGCAGTGTAGGCGGCCCTGGCTACACCTTC.

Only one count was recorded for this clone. The CDR3 spells CASSLRRGPDEQYF. The CDR3 nucleotides are TGTGCCAGCAGCCTGAGGAGGGGACCGGACGAGCAGTACTTC. V is TRBV11-2 and J is TRBJ2-7; maybe TRBD2 (6 bases). The CDR3 is 14 amino acids. Trimming stripped 5 bases from V and 5 bases from J, with 16 bases between. Germline assignment: CDR1 SGHAT and CDR2 FQNNGV.

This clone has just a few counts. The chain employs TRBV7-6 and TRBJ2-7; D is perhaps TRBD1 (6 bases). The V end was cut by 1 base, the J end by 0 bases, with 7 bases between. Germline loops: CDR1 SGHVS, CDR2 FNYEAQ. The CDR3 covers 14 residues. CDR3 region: CASSLGTASYEQYF. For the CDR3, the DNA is TGTGCCAGCAGCTTAGGGACAGCCTCCTACGAGCAGTACTTC.

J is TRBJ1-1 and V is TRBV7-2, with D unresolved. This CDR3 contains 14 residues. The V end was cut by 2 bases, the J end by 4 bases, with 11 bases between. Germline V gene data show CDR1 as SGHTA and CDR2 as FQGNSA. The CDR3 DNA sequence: TGTGCCAGCAGCTTATTACAAACGGGCACTGAAGCTTTCTTT. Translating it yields CASSLLQTGTEAFF.

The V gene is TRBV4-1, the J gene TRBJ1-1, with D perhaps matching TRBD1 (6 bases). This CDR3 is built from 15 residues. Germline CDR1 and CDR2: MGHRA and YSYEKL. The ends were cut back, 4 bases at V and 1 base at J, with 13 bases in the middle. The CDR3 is CASSLIAGANTEAFF. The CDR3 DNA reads TGCGCCAGCAGCCTCATCGCGGGGGCGAACACTGAAGCTTTCTTT.

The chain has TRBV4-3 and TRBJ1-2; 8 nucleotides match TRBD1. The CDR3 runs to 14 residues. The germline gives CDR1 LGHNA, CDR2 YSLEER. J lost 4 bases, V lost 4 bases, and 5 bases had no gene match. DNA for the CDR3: TGCGCCAGCAGCCTAGGGACAGGCGCCTATGGCTACACCTTC. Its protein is CASSLGTGAYGYTF.

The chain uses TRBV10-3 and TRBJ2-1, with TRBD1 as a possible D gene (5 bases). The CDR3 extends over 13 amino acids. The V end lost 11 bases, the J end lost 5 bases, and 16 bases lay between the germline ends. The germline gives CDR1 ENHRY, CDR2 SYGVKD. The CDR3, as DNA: TGTGCCGCCCAAGACAGCAATAACAATGAGCAGTTCTTC. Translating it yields CAAQDSNNNEQFF.

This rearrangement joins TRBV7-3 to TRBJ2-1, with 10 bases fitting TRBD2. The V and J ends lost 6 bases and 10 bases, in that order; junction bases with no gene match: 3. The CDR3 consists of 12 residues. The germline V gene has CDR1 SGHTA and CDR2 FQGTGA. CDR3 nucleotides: TGTGCCAGCAGTTTTAGCGGGAGGGAGCAGTTCTTC. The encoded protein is CASSFSGREQFF. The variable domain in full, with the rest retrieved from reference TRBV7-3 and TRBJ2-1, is GAGVSQTPSNKVTEKGKYVELRCDPISGHTALYWYRQSLGQGPEFLIYFQGTGAADDSGLPNDRFFAVRPEGSVSTLKIQRTERGDSAVYLCASSFSGREQFFGPGTRLTVL.

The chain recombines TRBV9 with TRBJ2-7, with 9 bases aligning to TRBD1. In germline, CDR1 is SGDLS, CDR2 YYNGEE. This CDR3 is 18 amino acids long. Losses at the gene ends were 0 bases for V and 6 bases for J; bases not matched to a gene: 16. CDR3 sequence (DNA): TGTGCCAGCAGCGTAGACGCAGGCCCAACGACAGGGGGGTCCGAGCAGTACTTC. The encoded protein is CASSVDAGPTTGGSEQYF. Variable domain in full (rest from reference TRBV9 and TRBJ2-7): DSGVTQTPKHLITATGQRVTLRCSPRSGDLSVYWYQQSLDQGLQFLIQYYNGEERAKGNILERFSAQQFPDLHSELNLSSLELGDSALYFCASSVDAGPTTGGSEQYFGPGTRLTVT.

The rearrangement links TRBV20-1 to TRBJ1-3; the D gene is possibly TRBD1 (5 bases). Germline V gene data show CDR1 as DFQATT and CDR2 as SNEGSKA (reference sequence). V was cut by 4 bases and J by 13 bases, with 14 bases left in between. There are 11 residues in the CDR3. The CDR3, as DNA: TGCAGTGCTATCTCGGGGGGAGGAATATATTTT. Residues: CSAISGGGIYF.